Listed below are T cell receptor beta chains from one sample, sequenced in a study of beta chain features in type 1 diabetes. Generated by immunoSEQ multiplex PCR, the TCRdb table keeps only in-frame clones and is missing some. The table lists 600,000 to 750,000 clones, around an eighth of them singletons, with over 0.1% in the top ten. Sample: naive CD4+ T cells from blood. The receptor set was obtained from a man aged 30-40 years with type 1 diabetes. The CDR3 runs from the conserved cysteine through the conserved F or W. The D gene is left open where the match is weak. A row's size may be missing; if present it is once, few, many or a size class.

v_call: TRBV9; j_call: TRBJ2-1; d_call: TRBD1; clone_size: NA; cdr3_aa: CASSVEGGPYNEQFF; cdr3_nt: TGTGCCAGCAGCGTGGAAGGGGGCCCTTACAATGAGCAGTTCTTC
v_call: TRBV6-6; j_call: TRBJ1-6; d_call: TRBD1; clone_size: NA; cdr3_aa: CASRTQGRNSPLHF; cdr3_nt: TGTGCCAGCAGGACACAGGGGAGGAATTCACCCCTCCACTTT
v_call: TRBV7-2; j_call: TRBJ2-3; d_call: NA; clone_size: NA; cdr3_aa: CASSLATWGTDTQYF; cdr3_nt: TGTGCCAGCAGCTTAGCGACGTGGGGCACAGATACGCAGTATTTT
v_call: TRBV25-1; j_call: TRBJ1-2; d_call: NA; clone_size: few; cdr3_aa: CASSGMSGTSYTF; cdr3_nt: TGTGCCAGCAGTGGGATGTCAGGGACGAGCTACACCTTC
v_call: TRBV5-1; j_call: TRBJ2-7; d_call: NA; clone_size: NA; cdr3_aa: CASSLGSRPYEQYF; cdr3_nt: TGCGCCAGCAGCTTGGGCAGCCGACCCTACGAGCAGTACTTC
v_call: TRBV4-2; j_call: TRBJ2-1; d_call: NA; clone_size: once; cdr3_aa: CASSQDPSSYNEQFF; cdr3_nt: TGTGCCAGCAGCCAAGATCCCAGCTCCTACAATGAGCAGTTCTTC
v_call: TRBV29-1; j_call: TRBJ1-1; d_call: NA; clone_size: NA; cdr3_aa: CSVVLYGARDTEAFF; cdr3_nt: TGCAGCGTTGTTCTCTATGGGGCGCGGGACACTGAAGCTTTCTTT
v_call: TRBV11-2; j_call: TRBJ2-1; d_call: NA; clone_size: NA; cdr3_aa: CASSSTYNEQFF; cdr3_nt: TGTGCCAGCAGCTCGACCTACAATGAGCAGTTCTTC
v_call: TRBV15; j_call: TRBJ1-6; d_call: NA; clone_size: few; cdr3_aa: CAIRNSGGSSYNSPLHF; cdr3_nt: TGTGCCATCCGAAACAGCGGGGGAAGCTCCTATAATTCACCCCTCCACTTT
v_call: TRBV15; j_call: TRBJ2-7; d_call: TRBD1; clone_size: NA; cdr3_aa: CATSRDREGEQYF; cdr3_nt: TGTGCCACCAGCAGGGACAGGGAAGGGGAGCAGTACTTC
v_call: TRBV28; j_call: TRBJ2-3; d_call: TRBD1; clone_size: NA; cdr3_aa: CASPPAVTGVTDTQYF; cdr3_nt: TGTGCCAGCCCTCCTGCCGTGACAGGGGTCACAGATACGCAGTATTTT
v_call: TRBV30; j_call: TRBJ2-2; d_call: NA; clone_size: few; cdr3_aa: CAWGIFGTGELFF; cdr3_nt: TGTGCCTGGGGGATATTCGGCACCGGGGAGCTGTTTTTT
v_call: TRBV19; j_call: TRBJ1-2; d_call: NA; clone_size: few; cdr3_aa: CASSMGTEGYTF; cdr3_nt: TGTGCCAGTAGTATGGGAACAGAAGGCTACACCTTC
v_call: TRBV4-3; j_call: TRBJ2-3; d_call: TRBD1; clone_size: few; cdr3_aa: CASSQDGDSYSTDTQYF; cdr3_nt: TGCGCCAGCAGCCAAGATGGGGACAGCTATAGCACAGATACGCAGTATTTT
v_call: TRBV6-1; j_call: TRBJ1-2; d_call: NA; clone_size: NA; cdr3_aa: CASSAGGEFYTF; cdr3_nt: TGTGCCAGCTCGGCGGGAGGGGAATTCTACACCTTC
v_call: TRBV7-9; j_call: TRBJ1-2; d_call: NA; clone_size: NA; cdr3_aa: CASSSIPLTLGNYGYTF; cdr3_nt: TGTGCCAGCAGCTCAATCCCTCTGACCCTCGGGAACTATGGCTACACCTTC
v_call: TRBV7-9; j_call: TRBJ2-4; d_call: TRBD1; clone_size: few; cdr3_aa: CASSPGLTGIAKNIQYF; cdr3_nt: TGTGCCAGCAGCCCGGGATTGACAGGGATCGCCAAAAACATTCAGTACTTC
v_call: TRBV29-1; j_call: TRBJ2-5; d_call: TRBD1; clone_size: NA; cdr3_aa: CSVERGRETQYF; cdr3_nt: TGCAGCGTTGAGAGGGGGCGAGAGACCCAGTACTTC
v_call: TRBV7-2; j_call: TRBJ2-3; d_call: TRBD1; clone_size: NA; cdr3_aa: CASSRSGTGISDTQYF; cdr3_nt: TGTGCCAGCAGCCGATCCGGGACAGGGATCTCGGATACGCAGTATTTT
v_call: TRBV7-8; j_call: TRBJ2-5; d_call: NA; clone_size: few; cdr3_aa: CASSLVSGLQETQYF; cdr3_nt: TGTGCCAGCAGCTTAGTGAGCGGTTTACAAGAGACCCAGTACTTC
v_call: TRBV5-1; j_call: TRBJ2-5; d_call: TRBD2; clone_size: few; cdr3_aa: CASSLGGGKETQYF; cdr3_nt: TGCGCCAGCAGCCTCGGGGGAGGGAAGGAGACCCAGTACTTC
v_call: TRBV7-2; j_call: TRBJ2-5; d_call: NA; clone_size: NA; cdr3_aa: CASSRGVRETQYF; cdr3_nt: TGTGCCAGCAGCCGAGGGGTCCGGGAGACCCAGTACTTC
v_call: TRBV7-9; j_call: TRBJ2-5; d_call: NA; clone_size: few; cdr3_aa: CASSWRGSETQYF; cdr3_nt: TGTGCCAGCAGCTGGCGGGGCTCAGAGACCCAGTACTTC
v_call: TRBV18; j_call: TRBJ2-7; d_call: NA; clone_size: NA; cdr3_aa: CASSPPGHSSYEQYF; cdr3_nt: TGTGCCAGCTCACCACCGGGACACTCCTCCTACGAGCAGTACTTC
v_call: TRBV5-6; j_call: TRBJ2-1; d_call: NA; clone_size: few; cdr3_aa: CASSLWRSSSYNEQFF; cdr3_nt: TGTGCCAGCAGCTTGTGGAGGTCTAGCAGCTACAATGAGCAGTTCTTC
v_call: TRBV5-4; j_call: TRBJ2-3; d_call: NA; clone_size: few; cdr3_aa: CASSLGDGGSTDTQYF; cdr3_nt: TGTGCCAGCAGCTTGGGAGATGGGGGGAGCACAGATACGCAGTATTTT
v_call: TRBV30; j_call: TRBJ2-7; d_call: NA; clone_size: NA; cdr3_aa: CAWSRDRYEQYF; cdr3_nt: TGTGCCTGGAGTCGGGACCGCTACGAGCAGTACTTC
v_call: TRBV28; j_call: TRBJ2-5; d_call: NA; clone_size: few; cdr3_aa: CASSPQGHGETQYF; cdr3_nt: TGTGCCAGCAGTCCCCAGGGGCATGGTGAGACCCAGTACTTC
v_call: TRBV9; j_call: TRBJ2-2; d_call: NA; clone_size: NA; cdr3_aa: CASSGGAPGELFF; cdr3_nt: TGTGCCAGCAGCGGGGGGGCACCCGGGGAGCTGTTTTTT
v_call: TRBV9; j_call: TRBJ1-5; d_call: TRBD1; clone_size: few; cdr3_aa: CASSVGVGQVYEAQHF; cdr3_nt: TGTGCCAGCAGCGTTGGAGTAGGACAGGTTTATGAGGCCCAGCATTTT
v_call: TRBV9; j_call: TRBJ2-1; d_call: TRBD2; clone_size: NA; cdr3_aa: CASSVEPAGLVNEQFF; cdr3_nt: TGTGCCAGCAGCGTAGAACCAGCGGGGTTAGTAAATGAGCAGTTCTTC